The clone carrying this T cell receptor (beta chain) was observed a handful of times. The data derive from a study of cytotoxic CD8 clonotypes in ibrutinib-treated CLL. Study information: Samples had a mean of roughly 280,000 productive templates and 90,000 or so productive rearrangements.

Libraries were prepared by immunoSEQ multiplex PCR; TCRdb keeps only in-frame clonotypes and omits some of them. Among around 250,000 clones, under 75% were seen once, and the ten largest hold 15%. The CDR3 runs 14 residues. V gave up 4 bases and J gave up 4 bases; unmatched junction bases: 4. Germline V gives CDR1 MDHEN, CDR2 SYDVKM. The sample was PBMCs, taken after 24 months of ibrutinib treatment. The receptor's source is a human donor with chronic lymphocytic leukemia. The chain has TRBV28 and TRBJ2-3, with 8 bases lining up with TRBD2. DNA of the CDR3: TGTGCCAGCAGTTCCGGGACTAGGTCAGATACGCAGTATTTT. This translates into CASSSGTRSDTQYF.